This T cell receptor (beta chain) was captured by sequencing in a study of CD8 T cells in ankylosing spondylitis. Study outcomes and limitations: Ankylosing spondylitis blood seemed to carry a telltale TCR beta motif made of several highly homologous variants.

Each TCR beta library was made by quantitative 5'-RACE that incorporated molecular barcodes. Using its own MiXCR run on the 5' RACE reads, TCRdb lists one record per CDR3 protein. The sample yields fewer than 550,000 distinct CDR3 sequences, approximately 5.3% seen once. The CDR3 is 16 residues long. Looked up from germline, CDR1 is SGHRS and CDR2 is YFSETQ. V was trimmed by 2 bases and J by 0 bases, leaving 15 bases between them. The sample holds many counts of this clonotype. The target antigen is unknown. The V and J genes are TRBV5-1 and TRBJ2-7; possibly TRBD2 for D (5 bases). Sequenced material: blood, either unsorted or a sorted T cell fraction (not recorded which). This sequence was found in a male donor with ankylosing spondylitis. CDR3 region: CASSFLSVGSSYEQYF. Here the CDR3 DNA reads TGCGCCAGCAGCTTCTTATCGGTTGGGAGCTCCTACGAGCAGTACTTC.